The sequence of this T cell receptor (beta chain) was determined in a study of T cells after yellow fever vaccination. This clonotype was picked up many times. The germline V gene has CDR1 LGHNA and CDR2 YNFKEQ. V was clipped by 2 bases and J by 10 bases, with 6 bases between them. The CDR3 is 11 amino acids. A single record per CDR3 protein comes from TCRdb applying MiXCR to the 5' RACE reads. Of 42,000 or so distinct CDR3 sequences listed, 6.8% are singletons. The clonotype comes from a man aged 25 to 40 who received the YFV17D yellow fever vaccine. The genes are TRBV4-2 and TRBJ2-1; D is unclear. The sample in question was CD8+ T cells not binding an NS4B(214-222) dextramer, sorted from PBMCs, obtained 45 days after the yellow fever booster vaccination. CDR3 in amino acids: CASSQSPEQFF. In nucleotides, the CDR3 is TGTGCCAGCAGCCAAAGCCCGGAGCAGTTCTTC.